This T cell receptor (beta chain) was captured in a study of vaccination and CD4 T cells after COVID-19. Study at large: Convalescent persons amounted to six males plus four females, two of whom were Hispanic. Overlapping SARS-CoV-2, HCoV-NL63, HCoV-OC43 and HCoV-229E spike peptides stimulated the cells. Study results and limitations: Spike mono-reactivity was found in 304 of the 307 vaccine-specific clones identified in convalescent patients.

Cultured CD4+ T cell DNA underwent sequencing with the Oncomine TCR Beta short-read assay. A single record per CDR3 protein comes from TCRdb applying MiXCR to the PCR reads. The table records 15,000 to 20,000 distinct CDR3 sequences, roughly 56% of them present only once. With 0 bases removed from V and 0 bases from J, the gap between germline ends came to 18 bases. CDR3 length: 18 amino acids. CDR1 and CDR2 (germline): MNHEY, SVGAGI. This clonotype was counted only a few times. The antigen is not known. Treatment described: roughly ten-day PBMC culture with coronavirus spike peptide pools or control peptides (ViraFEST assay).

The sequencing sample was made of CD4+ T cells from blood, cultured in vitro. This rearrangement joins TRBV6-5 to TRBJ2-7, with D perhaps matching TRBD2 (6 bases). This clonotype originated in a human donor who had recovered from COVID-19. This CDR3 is CASSYSSLASGSSYEQYF. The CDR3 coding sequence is TGTGCCAGCAGTTACTCGAGTCTAGCGTCCGGGAGCTCCTACGAGCAGTACTTC.